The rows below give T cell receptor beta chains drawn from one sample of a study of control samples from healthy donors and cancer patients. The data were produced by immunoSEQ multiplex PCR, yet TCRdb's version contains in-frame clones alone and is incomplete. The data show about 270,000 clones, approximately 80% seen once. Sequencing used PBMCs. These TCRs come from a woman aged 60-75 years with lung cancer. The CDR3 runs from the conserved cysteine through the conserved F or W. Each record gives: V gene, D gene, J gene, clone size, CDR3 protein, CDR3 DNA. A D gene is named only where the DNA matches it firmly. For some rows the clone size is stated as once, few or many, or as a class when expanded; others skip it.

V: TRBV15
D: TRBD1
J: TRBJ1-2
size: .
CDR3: CATSRDGQANYGYTF
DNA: TGTGCCACCAGCAGAGACGGACAGGCCAACTATGGCTACACCTTC

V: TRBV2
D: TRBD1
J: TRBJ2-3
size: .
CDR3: CASRTGTGIGTDTQYF
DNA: TGTGCCAGCAGGACCGGGACAGGGATTGGGACAGATACGCAGTATTTT

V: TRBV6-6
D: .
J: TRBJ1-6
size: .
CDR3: CASSYRERVSPLHF
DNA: TGTGCCAGCAGTTACAGGGAAAGGGTCTCACCCCTCCACTTT

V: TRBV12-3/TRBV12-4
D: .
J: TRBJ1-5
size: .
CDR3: CASSRLNQPQHF
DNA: TGTGCCAGCAGTCGGCTCAATCAGCCCCAGCATTTT

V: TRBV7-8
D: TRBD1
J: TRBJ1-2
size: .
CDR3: CASSPLDRENGYTF
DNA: TGTGCCAGCAGCCCCTTAGACAGGGAAAATGGCTACACCTTC

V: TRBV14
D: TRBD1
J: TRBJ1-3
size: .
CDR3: CASSYTGGSGNTIYF
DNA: TGTGCCAGCAGCTATACAGGGGGCTCTGGAAACACCATATATTTT

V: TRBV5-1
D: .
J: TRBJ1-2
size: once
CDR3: CASSETSAVYGYTF
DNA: TGCGCCAGCAGCGAGACCTCAGCTGTCTATGGCTACACCTTC

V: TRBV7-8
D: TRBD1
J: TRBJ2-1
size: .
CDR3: CASSLRWVGQGGPPFF
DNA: TGTGCCAGCAGCTTAAGGTGGGTGGGACAGGGGGGACCCCCATTCTTC

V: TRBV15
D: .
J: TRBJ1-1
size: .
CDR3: CATRRIPTENTEAFF
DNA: TGTGCCACCCGCAGAATCCCCACAGAGAACACTGAAGCTTTCTTT

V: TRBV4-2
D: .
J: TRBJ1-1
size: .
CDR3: CASSPGRLGPNTEAFF
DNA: TGTGCCAGCAGCCCGGGTCGGCTGGGCCCGAACACTGAAGCTTTCTTT

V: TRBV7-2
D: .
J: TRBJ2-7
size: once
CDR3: CASSLNGAYEQYF
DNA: TGTGCCAGCAGCTTAAACGGAGCCTACGAGCAGTACTTC

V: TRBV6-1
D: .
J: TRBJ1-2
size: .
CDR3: CASSESVNYGYTF
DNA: TGTGCCAGCAGTGAATCAGTTAACTATGGCTACACCTTC

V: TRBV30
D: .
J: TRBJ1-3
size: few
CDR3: CAWITGNTIYF
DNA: TGTGCCTGGATAACGGGAAACACCATATATTTT

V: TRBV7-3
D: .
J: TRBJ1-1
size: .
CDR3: CASSPGRMNTEAFF
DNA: TGTGCCAGCAGTCCTGGCCGCATGAACACTGAAGCTTTCTTT

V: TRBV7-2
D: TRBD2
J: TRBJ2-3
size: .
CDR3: CASSLAGTSGVAGTQYF
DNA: TGTGCCAGCAGCTTAGCAGGGACTAGCGGCGTGGCGGGTACGCAGTATTTT

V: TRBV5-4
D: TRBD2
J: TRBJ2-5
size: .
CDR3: CASSLAGGGQETQYF
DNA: TGTGCCAGCAGCTTGGCCGGGGGGGGTCAAGAGACCCAGTACTTC

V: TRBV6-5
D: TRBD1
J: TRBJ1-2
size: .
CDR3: CASGGQGSGYTF
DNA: TGTGCCAGCGGGGGACAGGGAAGCGGCTACACCTTC

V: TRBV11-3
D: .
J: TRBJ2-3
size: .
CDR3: CASSSGVLGTDTQYF
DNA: TGTGCCAGCAGCTCGGGAGTTCTTGGCACAGATACGCAGTATTTT

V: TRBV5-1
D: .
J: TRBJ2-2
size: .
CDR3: CASSLIGPPGGELFF
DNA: TGCGCCAGCAGCTTGATCGGACCACCGGGCGGGGAGCTGTTTTTT

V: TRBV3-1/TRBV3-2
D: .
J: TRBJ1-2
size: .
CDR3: CASSPLTETNYGYTF
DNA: TGTGCCAGCAGCCCGCTGACAGAGACTAACTATGGCTACACCTTC

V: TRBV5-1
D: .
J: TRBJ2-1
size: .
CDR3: CASSSGYEADEQFF
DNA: TGCGCCAGCAGCTCGGGGTATGAGGCGGATGAGCAGTTCTTC

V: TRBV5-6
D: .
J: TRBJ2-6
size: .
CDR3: CASSLVGRGSTGANVLTF
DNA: TGTGCCAGCAGCTTGGTGGGCAGGGGAAGCACTGGGGCCAACGTCCTGACTTTC

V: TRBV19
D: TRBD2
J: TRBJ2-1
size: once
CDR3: CASTTSSGYYNEQFF
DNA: TGTGCCAGTACTACATCTAGCGGGTATTACAATGAGCAGTTCTTC

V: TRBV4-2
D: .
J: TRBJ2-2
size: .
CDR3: CASSPGTFANTGELFF
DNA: TGTGCCAGCAGCCCCGGGACCTTCGCGAACACCGGGGAGCTGTTTTTT

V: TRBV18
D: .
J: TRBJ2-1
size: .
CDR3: CASSLLMGSYNEQFF
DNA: TGTGCCAGCTCACTTCTAATGGGGAGCTACAATGAGCAGTTCTTC

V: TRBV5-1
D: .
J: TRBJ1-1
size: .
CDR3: CASSLGTDSTTFF
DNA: TGCGCCAGCAGCTTAGGGACTGACTCGACGACTTTCTTT